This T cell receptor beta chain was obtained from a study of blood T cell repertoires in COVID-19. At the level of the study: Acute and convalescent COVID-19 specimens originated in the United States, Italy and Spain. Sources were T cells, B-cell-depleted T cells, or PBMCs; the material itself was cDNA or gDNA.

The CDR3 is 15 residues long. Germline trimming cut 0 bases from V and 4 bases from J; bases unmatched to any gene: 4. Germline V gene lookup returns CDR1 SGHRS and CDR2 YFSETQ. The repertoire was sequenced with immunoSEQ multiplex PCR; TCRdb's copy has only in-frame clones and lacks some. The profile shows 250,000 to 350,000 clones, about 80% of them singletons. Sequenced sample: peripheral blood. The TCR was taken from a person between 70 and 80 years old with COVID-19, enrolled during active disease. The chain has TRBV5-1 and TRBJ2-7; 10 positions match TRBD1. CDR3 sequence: CASSLAGQGNYEQYF. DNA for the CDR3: TGCGCCAGCAGCTTGGCGGGACAGGGGAATTACGAGCAGTACTTC.